The T cell receptor beta chain under discussion was sequenced for a study of cytomegalovirus exposure and HLA in healthy donors (dated by TCRdb to 2016 to 2017). In the study overall: In an earlier analysis of under 600 of the donors, about 270 Gb of sequence data and approximately 100 million unique TCR beta sequences from about 179 million T cells were reported. An early release covering around 630 HLA-typed donors comprised about 300 gigabases of sequencing data and around 86 million unique TCR sequences. Of the 300 to 500 genotyped donors, more than 75% were placed in the genetic ancestry cluster associated with self-reported Caucasian donors. The aim of the study was to test whether cataloging public T cell receptors could identify signatures of past pathogen exposure. The study profiled the T cell repertoires of some 610 subjects by immunosequencing and related them to cytomegalovirus serostatus. Besides the first cohort of about 730 subjects, a separate validation cohort made up of 90 to 150 different subjects was used. High-throughput TCR immunosequencing, statistical association of individual TCRs with disease status, and machine learning were combined to predict cytomegalovirus infection status. A later analysis re-analyzed previously published TCR beta repertoires from approximately 670 donors and added high-resolution HLA genotyping to study TCR occurrence patterns. In the later analysis, no new phenotypic data were used to find candidate immune exposures; instead, reliance was placed on TCR beta sequences and their occurrence across donors. To decide whether each TCR beta V gene segment behaved as functional or pseudogenic, an earlier analysis of approximately 600 of the donors relied on high-throughput TCR beta sequencing. Alongside the repertoire data, information on donor age, sex, ethnicity and CMV serostatus was compiled. In a later genetic analysis, genome-wide SNP genotypes for about 65% of the roughly 700 donors were used, and that subset was treated as a discovery cohort. Every repertoire in the discovery cohort had been generated on one and the same sequencing platform. Class I and class II HLA loci were covered by the typing at four-digit resolution. The number of donors typed differed by locus, with 629-630 for A, B, C, DRB1 and DQB1, roughly 520 for DQA1, approximately 580 for DPA1, and roughly 450 for DPB1. Several DR-DQ haplotypes were handled as single units for association and clustering because linkage in the cohort was strong. Among some 400 genotyped donors of the cohort, an average of approximately 220,000 unique TCR beta nucleotide sequences was sequenced per donor, of which about 19% were non-productive.

For CDR1 and CDR2, the germline V gene (reference sequence) lists MNHEY and SMNVEV. V is clipped by 8 bases and J by 2 bases, and the sequence between their germline boundaries is 15 bases long. The CDR3 holds 14 amino acids from the cysteine to the phenylalanine. The kept DNA is CDR3 alone, 42 bases in frame from the first base. Receptor libraries were prepared by the immunoSEQ multiplex PCR assay. For the multiplex PCR, a mixture combining 60 forward primers for TCR Vbeta segments and 13 reverse primers for TCR Jbeta segments was used. Amplification of the CDR3 region of rearranged TCR beta genes was performed with a multiplex PCR assay on genomic DNA. The Illumina HiSeq System was used to sequence the amplified TCR beta libraries as 87-base-pair reads. The published analysis was carried out like this. A later analysis tallied 70 million to 100 million unique TCR beta chains across the roughly 610 repertoires, and some 10 million of those chains were shared by two or more donors. A nearest-neighbor algorithm error-corrected the raw reads and collapsed the reads into unique sequences, merging closely related sequences to remove PCR and sequencing errors. V, D and J gene segments were assigned by aligning CDR3 sequences to IMGT reference sequences. Each retained sequence needed at least a six-nucleotide match to both a V gene segment and a J gene segment. A rearrangement was called productive if the CDR3 had no stop codons and remained in frame with V and J, and every other rearrangement was called non-productive. CDR3 was defined according to IMGT convention as the region running from the second conserved V-encoded cysteine to the conserved J-encoded phenylalanine. The earlier analysis of more than 450 of the donors excluded sequences that lacked an unambiguous match to a single V gene segment. An earlier analysis of approximately 590 of the donors classified V segments as functional when productive rearrangements were above 56.7% and as segregating when the standard deviation between donors was above 5%. A statistical classification framework was developed to diagnose cytomegalovirus status using the catalog of TCR beta chain sequences. V and J gene assignment, in a later analysis, came from comparing TCR nucleotide sequences with IMGT/GENE-DB human TR gene sequences. In a later analysis, CDR3 sequences and most-parsimonious VDJ recombination scenarios were assigned using the TCRdist pipeline. A later analysis defined each TCR beta chain by its CDR3 amino acid sequence plus V-gene family, and excluded reads lacking a unique V-gene family. A later analysis removed roughly 590 highly shared, low-generation-probability nucleotide sequences to deal with suspected cross-contamination and a sequencing artifact. A later analysis calculated a clonal expansion index for each public chain from normalized within-repertoire ranks of inferred template counts. In a later analysis, generation probabilities were computed with a VDJ recombination model fitted to out-of-frame rearrangements, and the resulting probabilities were checked against IGoR. Hypergeometric tests were used in a later analysis to score TCR-TCR, TCR-HLA and TCR-CMV co-occurrence, with a repertoire-size bias correction applied to the TCR pairs. A later analysis estimated false discovery rates by permuting HLA or CMV assignments 20 times. In a later analysis, co-occurring TCRs were grouped using DBSCAN, and TCRdist sequence similarity was added for clustering within HLA-allele-positive subsets. Repertoires with fewer than 30,000 or more than 120,000 public chains were left out of co-occurrence clustering, as were five repertoires with anomalous nucleotide sharing. As stored in TCRdb, this immuneACCESS dataset retains in-frame rearrangements with V and J assigned. A fraction of the clones does not appear; measured against another copy, unresolved V genes explain less than half of the discrepancy, and the remainder lacks a known reason. The DNA gave D and trimming, while V, J and clone size come from that table. The sample table lists 130,000 to 150,000 clones, around 80% of them with a count of one. The leading ten clones occupy 6.5% to 7% of the sample.

What the research found in general, with its limitations: When HLA alleles, especially DR and DQ, strongly co-occurred, attributing TCR associations to individual alleles was difficult. According to the authors, the approach could potentially be generalized to other disease states and immunological phenotypes. In a later analysis, the rate of TCR association differed among HLA loci, with DRB1 alleles having the most associated TCRs and HLA-C alleles having the fewest. A later analysis found that most CMV-associated TCR beta chains appeared HLA-restricted, with HLA associations seemingly driven largely by CMV exposure. In an earlier analysis of some 640 of the donors, most TCR beta V segments were observed in productive rearrangements about 87% or about 30% of the time, broadly matching IMGT annotations. The study gave a list of over 150 TCR beta chains associated with cytomegalovirus. A later genetic analysis associated a missense DCLRE1C variant with V-gene and J-gene trimming of TCR beta chains, and an independent cohort replicated the association. In a later analysis, HLA-associated TCR beta chains showed more clonal expansion and lower generation probabilities than non-associated chains that were equally common. In a later analysis, several top co-occurrence clusters were reported to appear linked to parvovirus B19, influenza, CMV and Epstein-Barr virus. Correlated functional status among segregating V segments might reflect linkage disequilibrium, but an unknown experimental factor could not be ruled out. A further reported finding was that TCR beta sequences accurately predicted the HLA-A and HLA-B alleles for most subjects in the first cohort. Because HLA typing was missing for some donors at each locus, association tests included only the typed subset. At a false discovery rate of 0.05, a later analysis linked some 18,000 TCR beta sequences to specific HLA alleles. For the cohort, immune exposure information was limited to CMV serostatus. This cohort had only TCR beta chains sequenced, and the lack of alpha or paired-chain data limited which features could be detected. According to a later genetic analysis, donors in an Asian-associated ancestry cluster had fewer N-insertions in productive TCRs than the approximately 630-donor mean. The 87-base-pair reads could not distinguish some IMGT-functional V segments, including TRBV6-2 and TRBV6-3, so those segments were excluded. Most TCR sequences were seen in very few donors, while some public TCRs were found in many individuals. Roughly uniform sequencing depth across donors was assumed in presence/absence analyses, although this assumption may not hold. Because counts were too low, roughly 16 rarely observed V segments, including chromosome 9 orphons, were excluded from the earlier analysis of several hundred of the donors. A cluster of highly shared sequence variants was judged likely to represent a technical artifact of the sequencing pipeline. In both the original and validation cohorts, the classifier was reported to diagnose cytomegalovirus status with high specificity and sensitivity. Three of the identified cytomegalovirus-associated TCR beta chains were confirmed in vitro to be specific for cytomegalovirus antigens.

With regard to this clone: The clone's antigen remains unknown. The record has no base qualities; no much larger clone is one base away.

The cohort comprised some 680 healthy bone marrow donors. At the time of sampling, every cohort member was nominally healthy, though immune exposures that went unrecorded were likely present. The donor was CMV seropositive and was included in the group of some 290 seropositive cohort members. Each donor provided a peripheral blood sample, and peripheral blood mononuclear cells were used for TCR beta sequencing. Genomic DNA extraction from the blood cell samples was performed with the Qiagen DNeasy Blood Extraction Kit. The V and J genes are TRBV27 and TRBJ1-2; too little of a D gene remains to name it. Sequenced: PBMCs. The TCR sequence derives from a man aged 35 to 55 in good health and CMV-seropositive. CDR3 reads: CASADNPWNYGYTF. The nucleotide sequence is TGTGCCAGCGCAGATAATCCTTGGAACTATGGCTACACCTTC.